Presented here are 21 T cell receptor beta chains from one specimen sequenced in a study of regulatory T cells in long-lasting Graves disease (dated by TCRdb to 2020 to 2023). Libraries were prepared through multiplex PCR. TCRdb records Illumina HiSeq 4000 as the sequencer. TCR beta libraries were built with iRepertoire HTBI primers and Arm-PCR amplification of CDR3 regions. TCRdb passed the public sequencing reads through fastp at Q25 and MiXCR, retaining productive beta sequences. Identical CDR3 protein sequences are pooled into one entry, listed with their most common genes and DNA. The sample records some 490,000 distinct CDR3 sequences, about 12% of which are singletons. The top ten hold roughly 9.3% of the sample. The meaning of the sample's time point label: newly diagnosed GD, antithyroid drugs for less than 3 months. RNA was extracted from PBMCs in TRIzol for both TCR sequencing and RNA sequencing.

In addition, the sample was reused for a study of T cells in Graves' hyperthyroidism and ophthalmopathy.

The source material was peripheral blood mononuclear cells (PBMCs), sampled at new diagnosis, from a patient treated with antithyroid drugs. Receptors were obtained from a woman aged 25 to 45 with Graves disease. Donor details come from another sample of the same person, matched by shared clones.

This clonotype was picked up many times. The rearrangement joins TRBV11-2 to TRBJ2-1; tentative D call: TRBD2 (6 bases). Germline-derived CDR1 and CDR2 are SGHAT and FQNNGV. The CDR3 contains 15 residues. Trimming stripped 5 bases from V and 4 bases from J, with 15 bases between. The CDR3, as DNA: TGTGCCAGCAGCCCTGGATGGGACTCATACAATGAGCAGTTCTTC. As protein: CASSPGWDSYNEQFF.

This clonotype was observed a few times. With a much larger clone just one base away, this may be a read error. The CDR3 sequence: CASSSLIPDRTYHARELFF. DNA of the CDR3: TGTGCCAGCAGCTCCCTAATACCCGACAGGACCTACCACGCCAGGGAGCTGTTTTTT. The chain employs TRBV13 and TRBJ2-2, with D maybe TRBD1 (6 bases). The ends were cut back, 4 bases at V and 9 bases at J, with 30 bases in the middle. The CDR3 runs to 19 residues. The germline V gene has CDR1 PRHDT and CDR2 FYEKMQ (reference sequence).

This clonotype was seen at least ten times. The chain links TRBV6-2 or TRBV6-3 to TRBJ2-2, with D perhaps being TRBD1 or TRBD2 (5 bases each). Between the trimmed V and J ends, which lost 0 bases and 7 bases, there was a span of 9 bases. Germline CDR1 reads MNHEY; CDR2 reads SVGEGT. This CDR3 region has 14 residues. The CDR3 DNA reads TGTGCCAGCAGTTACTCGACAGAGGGCGGGGAGCTGTTTTTT. This gives the protein CASSYSTEGGELFF.

This clonotype has ten or more counts. This sequence joins TRBV12-3 or TRBV12-4 and TRBJ1-2; perhaps TRBD1 as D (5 bases). The CDR3 loop spans 14 amino acids. Trimming took off 5 bases at V and 7 bases at J, with 17 bases between the two ends. In DNA form, the CDR3 reads TGTGCCAGCAGTCGCTTTGGGGGGTTAGGTGGCTACACCTTC. Protein product: CASSRFGGLGGYTF.

This clonotype was seen a handful of times. V gene TRBV6-2 or TRBV6-3 combines with J gene TRBJ2-1; TRBD2 is a possible D gene (6 bases). Germline CDR1 reads MNHEY; CDR2 reads SVGEGT. Trimming removed 5 bases from V and 1 base from J, with 15 bases in between. The CDR3 has 16 amino acids. In DNA form, the CDR3 reads TGTGCCAGCAGTGAAGTCGGGGGAGTGTCCTACAATGAGCAGTTCTTC. This sequence encodes CASSEVGGVSYNEQFF.

In this sample, this clonotype turned up many times. J is TRBJ1-1 and V is TRBV3-1, with a possible D match to TRBD1 (6 bases). V gave up 3 bases and J gave up 0 bases, with 8 bases separating them. CDR1 and CDR2 (germline): LGHDT, YNNKEL (reference sequence). This CDR3 is 14 amino acids long. The chain's CDR3 is CASSHRGMNTEAFF. Written as DNA, the CDR3 is TGTGCCAGCAGCCACAGGGGAATGAACACTGAAGCTTTCTTT.

This clonotype was found many times. This chain joins TRBV20-1 and TRBJ2-5, with D hard to call. V was pared by 5 bases and J by 2 bases, with 3 bases between. The CDR3 runs to 10 residues. From germline, CDR1 is DFQATT and CDR2 SNEGSKA (reference sequence). CDR3 DNA sequence: TGCAGTGCTTTTCAAGAGACCCAGTACTTC. This codes for CSAFQETQYF.

The V and J genes are TRBV6-2 or TRBV6-3 and TRBJ2-1, with 9 bases that match TRBD2. Germline CDR1 is MNHEY and CDR2 is SVGEGT. Trimming took 6 bases from V and 10 from J; bases not matched to a gene: 7. This CDR3 has 13 residues. The CDR3 here is CASRQGLAGEQFF. CDR3 coding DNA: TGTGCCAGCAGACAGGGACTAGCAGGGGAGCAGTTCTTC.

This clonotype was seen repeatedly, ten times or more. The rearrangement uses TRBV24-1 and TRBJ2-3; the match to TRBD2 covers 12 bases. CDR3 length: 17 residues. Germline loops: CDR1 KGHDR, CDR2 SFDVKD. With V trimmed by 3 bases and J by 5 bases, 8 bases remained unmatched. CDR3 sequence (DNA): TGTGCCACCAGTGATCCACTAGCGGGAGGCCGCGAAGATACGCAGTATTTT. Its translation is CATSDPLAGGREDTQYF.

This clonotype was recorded at least ten times. The V call is TRBV20-1, the J call TRBJ2-1; TRBD2 agrees at 10 bases. CDR3 length: 16 residues. Losses at the gene ends were 5 bases for V and 0 bases for J; bases not matched to a gene: 7. Germline V gene lookup returns CDR1 DFQATT and CDR2 SNEGSKA (reference sequence). The CDR3 nucleotides read TGCAGTGCTCGGGTAGCGGGAGGAAGCTCCTACAATGAGCAGTTCTTC. Amino acids: CSARVAGGSSYNEQFF.

In its sample, this clonotype was seen many times. The rearrangement links TRBV29-1 to TRBJ1-1, with D possibly being TRBD1 (6 bases). The V end lost 6 bases, the J end lost 1 base, and 9 bases lay between the germline ends. The CDR3 is 12 amino acids. Germline assignment: CDR1 SQVTM and CDR2 ANQGSEA. The CDR3 DNA reads as TGCAGCGTAATCAGGGGGAACACTGAAGCTTTCTTT. Protein sequence: CSVIRGNTEAFF. Complete variable domain (other parts from reference TRBV29-1 and TRBJ1-1): SAVISQKPSRDICQRGTSLTIQCQVDSQVTMMFWYRQQPGQSLTLIATANQGSEATYESGFVIDKFPISRPNLTFSTLTVSNMSPEDSSIYLCSVIRGNTEAFFGQGTRLTVV.

This clonotype was found many times. The V call is TRBV28, the J call TRBJ1-1; unclear D gene. The V gene's germline CDR1 is MDHEN and CDR2 SYDVKM. The CDR3 consists of 15 residues. Trimming took off 3 bases at V and 0 bases at J, with 11 bases between the two ends. In nucleotides, the CDR3 is TGTGCCAGCAGTTTTTCCGAGGGCCTGAACACTGAAGCTTTCTTT. Translation gives CASSFSEGLNTEAFF.

This clonotype came up a few times. The chain couples TRBV5-1 to TRBJ2-7; D remains ambiguous. The germline V gene has CDR1 SGHRS and CDR2 YFSETQ. V was cut by 5 bases and J by 6 bases, with 15 bases left in between. This CDR3 is built from 13 residues. The CDR3 bases are TGCGCCAGCAGAGCTACCAGCCCGCTCGAGCAGTACTTC. Its translation: CASRATSPLEQYF. Combining the CDR3 with reference TRBV5-1 and TRBJ2-7 gives the whole variable domain KAGVTQTPRYLIKTRGQQVTLSCSPISGHRSVSWYQQTPGQGLQFLFEYFSETQRNKGNFPGRFSGRQFSNSRSEMNVSTLELGDSALYLCASRATSPLEQYFGPGTRLTVT.

The V gene is TRBV9, the J gene TRBJ2-7; a weak D match, TRBD2 (6 bases). The CDR3 totals 14 residues. V was clipped by 1 base and J by 3 bases, with 11 bases between them. Germline V lookup: CDR1 SGDLS, CDR2 YYNGEE. The CDR3 DNA sequence: TGTGCCAGCAGCGTATCGGGGCGGGACTACGAGCAGTACTTC. Translated: CASSVSGRDYEQYF.

In this sample, this clonotype turned up many times. This chain connects TRBV11-2 to TRBJ1-2; the D gene is possibly TRBD1 (5 bases). The germline V gene has CDR1 SGHAT and CDR2 FQNNGV. The length of the CDR3 is 14 residues. With 5 bases removed from V and 4 bases from J, the gap between germline ends came to 14 bases. CDR3 sequence: CASSPQAGTYGYTF. The CDR3 DNA follows: TGTGCCAGCAGCCCCCAGGCGGGGACCTATGGCTACACCTTC.

This clonotype has a count of ten or more. The V call is TRBV2, the J call TRBJ2-1; D might be TRBD2 (5 bases). The CDR3 spans 15 residues. Germline CDR1 is SNHLY and CDR2 is FYNNEI. Trimming took 4 bases from V and 8 from J, leaving 18 bases between them. CDR3 bases: TGTGCCAGCAGTGTGGCAGAGGCGAGGGAAGATGAGCAGTTCTTC. Translated: CASSVAEAREDEQFF.

This clonotype has just a few counts. The CDR3 loop reads CASSGLSSYEQYF. CDR3 in DNA: TGTGCCAGCTCCGGGTTGAGCTCCTACGAGCAGTACTTC. The rearrangement joins TRBV18 to TRBJ2-7; no firm D call. The CDR3 is made up of 13 amino acids. The germline V and J ends were trimmed by 6 bases and 0 bases, with 9 bases remaining between them. The V gene's germline CDR1 is KGHSH and CDR2 LQKENI.

This clonotype was seen repeatedly, ten times or more. The CDR3, as DNA: TGCGCCAGCAGCTTGGAAACGGCTTACAATGAGCAGTTCTTC. Its translation is CASSLETAYNEQFF. V is TRBV5-1 and J is TRBJ2-1; no definite D call. Germline V gene data show CDR1 as SGHRS and CDR2 as YFSETQ. The CDR3 is made up of 14 amino acids. The germline V and J ends were trimmed by 0 bases and 4 bases, with 8 bases remaining between them.

As regards this clonotype: A much larger clone sits a single nucleotide away, making a read error possible. This chain joins TRBV30 and TRBJ2-1, with D possibly matching TRBD1 (5 bases). V was pared by 4 bases and J by 12 bases, with 19 bases between. The CDR3 is 13 amino acids. CDR1 GTSNPN and CDR2 SVGIG come from the germline V gene (reference sequence). CDR3 nucleotide sequence: TGTGCCTGGATTGCCACAGGCTGGTCAGCGCAGTTCTTC. As protein: CAWIATGWSAQFF.

This clonotype appeared many times. The chain carries TRBV19 and TRBJ2-6; tentatively, D is TRBD1 (5 bases). Between the trimmed V and J ends, which lost 1 base and 2 bases, there was a span of 6 bases. Germline CDR1 and CDR2: LNHDA and SQIVND (reference sequence). The CDR3 has 15 residues. The CDR3 is CASSIAGTGANVLTF. The CDR3 DNA is TGTGCCAGTAGTATAGCAGGGACTGGGGCCAACGTCCTGACTTTC.

V gene TRBV4-1 combines with J gene TRBJ1-2; D is uncertain. This CDR3 comprises 13 residues. Germline CDR1 MGHRA, CDR2 YSYEKL. Trimming shortened V by 5 bases and J by 8 bases, and 15 bases separated the two germline ends. The CDR3 spells CASSYTLPGGYTF. The CDR3 DNA sequence: TGCGCCAGCAGCTATACCCTTCCAGGCGGCTACACCTTC.